The clone carrying this T cell receptor beta chain was seen at least ten times. The antigen is not known. TCRdb reprocessed the reads with MiXCR, giving one entry per CDR3 protein. The table shows 97,000 or so distinct CDR3 sequences, with about 15% occurring only once. This entry is derived from a study of T cell repertoires in cytomegalovirus infection. The wider study: CMV infection and matching HLA type were both indicated by public TCR beta signatures. General study results and limits: The study identified carriers of CMV plus the relevant HLA from cumulative public TCR beta family frequency.

CDR1 is LNHNV and CDR2 is YYDKDF in the germline V gene (reference sequence). The V segment lost 1 base and the J segment 2 bases; nucleotides outside the gene matches: 2. The CDR3 runs to 15 residues. Sequencing input: PBMCs. This TCR was sampled from a human donor in good health (CMV status not recorded). Some clones in this sample may be carry-over from other donors' samples. The gene calls are TRBV15 and TRBJ2-3; 8 positions match TRBD2. CDR3 sequence: CATSRAGGYTDTQYF. CDR3 nucleotides: TGTGCCACCAGCAGAGCGGGGGGGTACACAGATACGCAGTATTTT.